Listed here are 17 T cell receptor beta chains from one sample, sequenced in a study of human T cells and chemical hapten exposure. TCRdb re-analysed the RACE reads in MiXCR, keeping a single row per CDR3 protein. The table has roughly 380,000 distinct CDR3 sequences, about 5.1% seen once. Time point meaning: pre-sensitization, week 0. Treatment defined: therapeutic diphenylcyclopropenone sensitization with weekly scalp DPC. Sequencing was performed on whole blood, taken in connection with sensitization to the hapten diphenylcyclopropenone (DPC). The source is a woman between 45 and 60 years old with alopecia areata. Some clones in this sample may be carry-over from other donors' samples.

This clonotype was seen repeatedly, ten times or more. The rearrangement links TRBV6-5 to TRBJ2-2; no definite D call. Germline V gene data show CDR1 as MNHEY and CDR2 as SVGAGI. Trimming left V 1 base short and J 1 base short, with 7 bases between. The CDR3 has 15 residues. The DNA of the CDR3 is TGTGCCAGCAGTTACTTCCGACAGAACACCGGGGAGCTGTTTTTT. This sequence encodes CASSYFRQNTGELFF.

Many counts were recorded for this clonotype. As DNA, the CDR3 is TGTGCCAGCAGCTTTACCGGGACAGGGGACTCACCCCTCCACTTT. Translating it yields CASSFTGTGDSPLHF. V and J are TRBV7-2 and TRBJ1-6; 10 nucleotides line up with TRBD1. This CDR3 region has 15 residues. V lost 3 bases and J lost 10; bases outside the gene matches: 6. Germline values: CDR1 SGHTA, CDR2 FQGNSA.

This clonotype was observed a handful of times. The chain recombines TRBV12-3 or TRBV12-4 with TRBJ2-3; 11 bases fit TRBD2. The V gene end was trimmed by 7 bases and the J gene end by 6 bases; junction bases not matched to a gene: 9. The CDR3 is 15 residues long. The CDR3 DNA is TGTGCCAGCACTCTCCTAGCGGGGGGCGTGGATACGCAGTATTTT. Its protein is CASTLLAGGVDTQYF.

In its sample, this clonotype was seen many times. The chain combines TRBV11-2 with TRBJ2-2, with D possibly matching TRBD1 (6 bases). Per germline, CDR1 SGHAT and CDR2 FQNNGV. The V gene lost 8 bases and the J gene lost 0 bases, with 13 bases spanning the gap. This CDR3 comprises 15 residues. The CDR3 loop is CASQGSGANTGELFF. DNA for the CDR3: TGTGCCAGCCAGGGGAGCGGAGCGAACACCGGGGAGCTGTTTTTT.

About this clonotype itself: A much larger clone lies a single base off, so this may be a read error. The rearrangement links TRBV6-1 to TRBJ1-6; TRBD1 matches 9 bases. CDR1 and CDR2 (germline): MNHNS, SASEGT. The CDR3 runs to 15 residues. V shed 5 bases and J 7 bases; nucleotides not matched to a gene: 6. Here the CDR3 DNA reads TGTGCCAGCAGTCAACAGGGGGCGGTCAATTCACCCCTCCACTTT. It yields the protein CASSQQGAVNSPLHF.

This clonotype showed up many times. The V call is TRBV27, the J call TRBJ2-7, with 7 bases aligning to TRBD2. The length of the CDR3 is 15 residues. In germline, CDR1 is MNHEY, CDR2 SMNVEV (reference sequence). The J segment lost 0 bases and the V segment lost 5 bases, leaving 7 bases of the junction unmatched. CDR3 nucleotides: TGTGCCAGCAGTCCACGGGGGGAATCCTCCTACGAGCAGTACTTC. Its protein is CASSPRGESSYEQYF.

This clonotype turned up a few times. The genes are TRBV20-1 and TRBJ1-4, with 8 positions matching TRBD1. The CDR3 is 15 amino acids. After removal of 6 bases from V and 2 bases from J, the junction contained 8 bases not matched to a gene. Germline V gene lookup returns CDR1 DFQATT and CDR2 SNEGSKA (reference sequence). Written as DNA, the CDR3 is TGCAGTGCAAACAGGGGGGAGACGACTAATGAAAAACTGTTTTTT. It encodes CSANRGETTNEKLFF.

This clonotype occurred a few times. V gene TRBV20-1 combines with J gene TRBJ2-7; a possible D gene is TRBD1 (5 bases). The germline V gene encodes CDR1 DFQATT and CDR2 SNEGSKA (reference sequence). This CDR3 region has 11 residues. V lost 6 bases and J lost 6, with 12 bases in between. CDR3 region: CSAQEGAEQYF. CDR3 coding DNA: TGCAGTGCCCAAGAAGGGGCCGAGCAGTACTTC.

This chain links TRBV4-1 with TRBJ2-1; a possible D gene is TRBD2 (6 bases). Trimming took 0 bases from V and 4 from J, leaving 13 bases between them. The CDR3 has 16 residues. The germline V gene encodes CDR1 MGHRA and CDR2 YSYEKL. The CDR3 here is CASSQEASGFYNEQFF. The DNA of the CDR3 is TGCGCCAGCAGCCAAGAGGCGAGCGGGTTTTACAATGAGCAGTTCTTC.

This clonotype appeared many times. The rearrangement uses TRBV6-6 and TRBJ2-7; D gene uncertain. CDR1 is MNHNY, CDR2 SVGAGI, per germline (reference sequence). V was clipped by 8 bases and J by 5 bases, with 10 bases between them. This CDR3 is 11 amino acids long. The CDR3 loop reads CASRARNEQYF. The CDR3 DNA sequence: TGTGCCAGCCGCGCCCGGAACGAGCAGTACTTC.

This clonotype was counted many times. The chain combines TRBV11-2 with TRBJ2-4, with a possible D match to TRBD1 (6 bases). This CDR3 contains 17 residues. V shed 5 bases and J shed 0 bases, with 17 bases lying between them. Per germline, CDR1 SGHAT and CDR2 FQNNGV. The CDR3 bases are TGTGCCAGCAGCATATCCCAGGGGCCCCTAGCCAAAAACATTCAGTACTTC. Amino acid sequence: CASSISQGPLAKNIQYF.

This clonotype was counted ten times or more. The chain uses TRBV7-2 and TRBJ2-3; TRBD2 agrees at 14 bases. There are 16 residues in the CDR3. The V gene end was trimmed by 5 bases and the J gene end by 14 bases; junction bases not matched to a gene: 15. Germline V CDR1 and CDR2: SGHTA, FQGNSA. CDR3 residues: CASSVTSGRALAHRYF. CDR3 bases: TGTGCCAGCAGCGTGACTAGCGGGAGGGCCCTCGCCCATCGGTATTTT.

This clonotype was observed a handful of times. The chain uses TRBV4-1 and TRBJ1-6, with TRBD1 identical over 7 bases. V shed 4 bases, J shed 7 bases, and the junction held 7 bases outside the gene matches. The CDR3 extends over 15 amino acids. Germline V gives CDR1 MGHRA, CDR2 YSYEKL. The CDR3 region is CASSPAGTANSPLHF. The CDR3, as DNA: TGCGCCAGCAGCCCGGCCGGGACAGCGAATTCACCCCTCCACTTT.

The V call is TRBV6-1, the J call TRBJ1-6; D remains ambiguous. Trimming pared 8 bases from V and 5 bases from J, leaving 10 bases between. The germline V gene encodes CDR1 MNHNS and CDR2 SASEGT. The CDR3 spans 13 residues. The CDR3 is CASGKTNNSPLHF. The CDR3 coding sequence is TGTGCCAGCGGGAAGACAAATAATTCACCCCTCCACTTT.

This clonotype was detected ten times or more. The V gene is TRBV6-5, the J gene TRBJ2-7; no clear D. V shed 6 bases and J shed 4 bases, with 13 bases lying between them. The CDR3 totals 13 residues. Germline lookup yields CDR1 MNHEY and CDR2 SVGAGI. The CDR3 loop is CASSPAYRYEQYF. DNA of the CDR3: TGTGCCAGCAGCCCAGCTTACAGATACGAGCAGTACTTC.

This clonotype was seen only a few times. The V gene is TRBV12-3 or TRBV12-4, the J gene TRBJ2-4, with 8 bases that match TRBD1. V lost 3 bases, J lost 3 bases, and 7 bases stayed unmatched. The CDR3 contains 16 residues. In DNA form, the CDR3 reads TGTGCCAGCAGTTTGCGCAGGGGGCTTGACAAAAACATTCAGTACTTC. Protein: CASSLRRGLDKNIQYF.

This clonotype was picked up a small number of times. The chain combines TRBV6-1 with TRBJ2-3, with 7 bases lining up with TRBD2. After removal of 0 bases from V and 0 bases from J, the junction contained 6 bases not matched to a gene. Germline values: CDR1 MNHNS, CDR2 SASEGT. The CDR3 sequence is 17 residues long. CDR3 loop: CASSEAGQGLSTDTQYF. CDR3 sequence (DNA): TGTGCCAGCAGTGAAGCAGGGCAGGGACTAAGCACAGATACGCAGTATTTT.